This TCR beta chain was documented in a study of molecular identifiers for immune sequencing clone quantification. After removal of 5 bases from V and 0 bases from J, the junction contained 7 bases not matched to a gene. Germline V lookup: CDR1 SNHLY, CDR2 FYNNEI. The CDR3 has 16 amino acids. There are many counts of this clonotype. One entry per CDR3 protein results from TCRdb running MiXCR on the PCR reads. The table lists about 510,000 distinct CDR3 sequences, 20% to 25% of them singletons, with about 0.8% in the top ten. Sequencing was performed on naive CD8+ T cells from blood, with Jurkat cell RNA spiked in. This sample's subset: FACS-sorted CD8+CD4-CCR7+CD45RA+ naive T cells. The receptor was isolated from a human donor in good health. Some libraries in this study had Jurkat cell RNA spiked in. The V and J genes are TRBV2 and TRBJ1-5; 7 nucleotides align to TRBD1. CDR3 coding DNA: TGTGCCAGCAGTCCCGACAGGGCAAATAGCAATCAGCCCCAGCATTTT. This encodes CASSPDRANSNQPQHF.